The 5 T cell receptor beta chains given below trace back to one sample, sequenced in a study of blood T cell repertoires in COVID-19. Method: immunoSEQ multiplex PCR; TCRdb's copy keeps in-frame clones and lacks some. The sample contains around 99,000 clones, about 80% of which appear only once. Sequences were obtained from peripheral blood. These TCRs come from a man in his 70s with acute or convalescent COVID-19.

This CDR3 is CASSLGSGGRNEQFF. The CDR3 DNA reads as TGTGCCAGCAGCTTGGGTTCGGGGGGGCGCAATGAGCAGTTCTTC. The V and J genes are TRBV5-4 and TRBJ2-1, with TRBD2 identical over 8 bases. Losses at the gene ends were 0 bases for V and 6 bases for J; bases not matched to a gene: 5. CDR3 length: 15 amino acids. Germline CDR1 reads SGHNT; CDR2 reads YYREEE (reference sequence).

The rearrangement joins TRBV27 to TRBJ2-7; 9 bases agree with TRBD1. The CDR3 runs to 14 residues. Losses at the gene ends were 5 bases for V and 4 bases for J; bases not matched to a gene: 6. CDR1 MNHEY and CDR2 SMNVEV come from the germline V gene (reference sequence). CDR3: CASSLRDRVYEQYF. The DNA of the CDR3 is TGTGCCAGCAGTCTCCGGGACAGGGTATACGAGCAGTACTTC.

The J gene is TRBJ2-7, the V gene TRBV2; 8 positions match TRBD1. CDR3 length: 19 amino acids. The V segment lost 3 bases and the J segment 0 bases; nucleotides outside the gene matches: 16. Germline CDR1 SNHLY, CDR2 FYNNEI. CDR3 nucleotides: TGTGCCAGCAGTGAGTGGGGACAGGCCTCCTACTCCATCTCCTACGAGCAGTACTTC. Protein: CASSEWGQASYSISYEQYF.

The gene calls are TRBV7-3 and TRBJ1-1; TRBD1 is a possible D gene (6 bases). Trimming pared 2 bases from V and 3 bases from J, leaving 10 bases between. Germline lookup yields CDR1 SGHTA and CDR2 FQGTGA. The CDR3 runs to 14 residues. This CDR3 is CASSLGQGYTEAFF. CDR3 nucleotide sequence: TGTGCCAGCAGCTTAGGGCAGGGGTACACTGAAGCTTTCTTT.

The J gene is TRBJ2-5, the V gene TRBV12-3 or TRBV12-4, with 8 positions matching TRBD1. The CDR3 extends over 13 amino acids. The ends lost 4 bases at V and 5 bases at J; junction bases unmatched: 3. The CDR3 reads CASSSRGRETQYF. The CDR3 nucleotides read TGTGCCAGCAGTTCCAGGGGGCGCGAGACCCAGTACTTC.